The present TCR beta chain was sequenced within a study of T cell responses to AZD1222 COVID-19 vaccine. Broader study findings: There were mostly white British donors and more females than males, and clonal diversity was possibly underestimated. At study baseline, merely several AZD1222 recipients were seropositive.

About this clone: The antigen is unknown.

Assay: immunoSEQ multiplex PCR; the TCRdb copy retains only in-frame clones and omits some. The repertoire includes 100,000 to 150,000 clones, around nine tenths of them detected once, and less than 8.5% sits in the top ten. The sequence was collected from an adult in good health. The material was peripheral blood, obtained on day 0 of AZD1222 vaccination.

For the CDR3, the DNA is TGTGCCAGTAGTCCGAGTGGACAGGTTAACTATGGCTACACCTTC. Its translation: CASSPSGQVNYGYTF. The chain has TRBV19 and TRBJ1-2, with TRBD1 matching over 7 bases. Germline trimming cut 5 bases from V and 1 base from J; bases unmatched to any gene: 7. Looked up from germline, CDR1 is LNHDA and CDR2 is SQIVND (reference sequence). This CDR3 region has 15 residues.